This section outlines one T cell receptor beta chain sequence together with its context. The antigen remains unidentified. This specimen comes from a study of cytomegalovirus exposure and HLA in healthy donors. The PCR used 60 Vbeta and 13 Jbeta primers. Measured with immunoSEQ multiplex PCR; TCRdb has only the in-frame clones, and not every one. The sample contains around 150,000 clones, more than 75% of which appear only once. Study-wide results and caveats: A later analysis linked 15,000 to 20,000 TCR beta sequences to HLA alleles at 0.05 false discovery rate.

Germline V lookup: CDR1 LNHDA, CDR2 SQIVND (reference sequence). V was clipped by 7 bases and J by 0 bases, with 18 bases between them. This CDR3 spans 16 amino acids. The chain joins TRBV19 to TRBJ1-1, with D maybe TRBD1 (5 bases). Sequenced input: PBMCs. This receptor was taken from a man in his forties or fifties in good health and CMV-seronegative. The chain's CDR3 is CASTSNFDRMNTEAFF. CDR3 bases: TGTGCCAGTACCTCAAACTTTGACAGAATGAACACTGAAGCTTTCTTT.